Shown below are 5 T cell receptor beta chains from a single sample sequenced in a study of blood T cell repertoires in COVID-19. Sequencing used immunoSEQ multiplex PCR; TCRdb keeps in-frame clones, though not all of them. This sample has 95,000 or so clones, with roughly four fifths found just once. The specimen sequenced was peripheral blood. Receptor source: a human donor in a cohort sampled during active COVID-19.

This chain connects TRBV29-1 to TRBJ1-4, with D hard to call. This CDR3 is 14 amino acids long. Trimming removed 6 bases from V and 8 bases from J, with 19 bases in between. CDR1 is SQVTM and CDR2 is ANQGSEA in the germline V gene. DNA for the CDR3: TGCAGCGTCATTCCAGCCGACTTCGGGGAAAAACTGTTTTTT. It is translated as CSVIPADFGEKLFF.

The chain recombines TRBV7-3 with TRBJ2-1; D might be TRBD1 (5 bases). The V end was cut by 3 bases, the J end by 7 bases, with 10 bases between. The germline CDR1 and CDR2 sequences are SGHTA and FQGTGA. There are 13 residues in the CDR3. CDR3 amino acids: CASSLTAHNEQFF. In nucleotides, the CDR3 is TGTGCCAGCAGCTTGACAGCGCATAATGAGCAGTTCTTC.

The V call is TRBV5-1, the J call TRBJ2-7; 7 positions agree with TRBD1. V shed 0 bases, J shed 7 bases, and the junction held 4 bases outside the gene matches. Germline lookup yields CDR1 SGHRS and CDR2 YFSETQ. CDR3 length equals 13 residues. DNA of the CDR3: TGCGCCAGCAGCTTGGACAGGGGTTTTGAGCAGTACTTC. It specifies CASSLDRGFEQYF.

The chain uses TRBV5-1 and TRBJ1-3; no reliable D call. This CDR3 spans 16 amino acids. V was cut by 4 bases and J by 0 bases, with 14 bases left in between. Germline V gene data show CDR1 as SGHRS and CDR2 as YFSETQ. CDR3 residues: CASSNGEGYSGNTIYF. Written as DNA, the CDR3 is TGCGCCAGCAGCAACGGGGAGGGTTACTCTGGAAACACCATATATTTT.

V usage is TRBV5-4 and J usage is TRBJ2-7; TRBD2 aligns across 11 bases. V was pared by 4 bases and J by 6 bases, with 6 bases of the junction left unmatched. This CDR3 contains 14 residues. CDR1 is SGHNT, CDR2 YYREEE, per germline (reference sequence). The CDR3: CASSPRLAGIEQYF. The DNA of the CDR3 is TGTGCCAGCAGCCCCAGACTAGCGGGAATCGAGCAGTACTTC.